Below are 18 T cell receptor beta chains sequenced from a single sample in a study of Graves' ophthalmopathy and Graves' hyperthyroidism. Investigators amplified TCR beta CDR3 regions from RNA transcripts. In the first round, RT-PCR was carried out with HTBI primers, and a multiplex PCR formed the second round. One entry per CDR3 protein results from TCRdb running MiXCR on the multiplex PCR reads. Of some 200,000 distinct CDR3 sequences listed, approximately 29% are singletons. The sample comprised peripheral blood. These receptors came from a man aged 45-65 years with Graves' ophthalmopathy.

Ten or more counts support this clonotype. The J gene is TRBJ1-1, the V gene TRBV7-6, with 7 bases aligning to TRBD1. The CDR3 has 13 amino acids. The V and J ends lost 8 bases and 5 bases, in that order; junction bases with no gene match: 8. The germline V gene encodes CDR1 SGHVS and CDR2 FNYEAQ. CDR3 in DNA: TGTGCCAGCGGCCCAGGGGGGTGGACTGAAGCTTTCTTT. It translates to CASGPGGWTEAFF.

This clonotype has ten or more counts. This chain links TRBV25-1 with TRBJ2-7, with 7 bases lining up with TRBD2. V gave up 5 bases and J gave up 1 base; unmatched junction bases: 2. The CDR3 contains 13 residues. Germline loops: CDR1 MGHDK, CDR2 SYGVNS. The chain's CDR3 is CASSRAGSYEQYF. CDR3 DNA: TGTGCCAGCAGTAGAGCGGGGTCCTACGAGCAGTACTTC.

This clonotype was seen only once. The chain carries TRBV30 and TRBJ2-7; maybe TRBD2 (6 bases). CDR3 size: 14 residues. Per the germline V gene, CDR1 is GTSNPN and CDR2 is SVGIG (reference sequence). V lost 0 bases and J lost 3, with 12 bases in between. CDR3 amino acids: CAWSVGGSVYEQYF. Written as DNA, the CDR3 is TGTGCCTGGAGTGTTGGAGGGAGCGTCTACGAGCAGTACTTC.

The chain couples TRBV20-1 to TRBJ1-5, with D maybe TRBD1 (6 bases). CDR3 length: 13 amino acids. Germline V CDR1 and CDR2: DFQATT, SNEGSKA (reference sequence). The germline V and J ends were trimmed by 3 bases and 6 bases, with 12 bases remaining between them. The CDR3 region has the DNA TGCAGTGCTAGGCAGACAGGCTCTCAGCCCCAGCATTTT. It codes for CSARQTGSQPQHF.

The V gene is TRBV27, the J gene TRBJ2-7; D remains ambiguous. Germline V gene sequence: CDR1 MNHEY, CDR2 SMNVEV (reference sequence). CDR3 size: 15 residues. V gave up 5 bases and J gave up 4 bases, with 18 bases separating them. The chain's CDR3 is CASSPLDAVRYEQYF. The DNA for the CDR3 is TGTGCCAGCAGTCCGCTCGACGCGGTAAGGTACGAGCAGTACTTC.

This clonotype occurred a few times. V and J are TRBV7-6 and TRBJ1-6, with D perhaps TRBD1 (6 bases). The CDR3 contains 15 residues. The germline V gene encodes CDR1 SGHVS and CDR2 FNYEAQ. V was trimmed by 1 base and J by 5 bases, leaving 9 bases between them. CDR3 loop: CASSLGAGDNSPLHF. Here the CDR3 DNA reads TGTGCCAGCAGCTTAGGGGCAGGGGATAATTCACCCCTCCACTTT.

The chain recombines TRBV7-6 with TRBJ1-6; 7 bases agree with TRBD1. With V trimmed by 5 bases and J by 5 bases, 6 bases remained unmatched. CDR3 length: 15 amino acids. Germline V lookup: CDR1 SGHVS, CDR2 FNYEAQ. The CDR3 loop is CASSGHRGDNSPLHF. CDR3 bases: TGTGCCAGCAGCGGTCACAGGGGCGATAATTCACCCCTCCACTTT.

This clonotype was detected many times. The chain is built from TRBV5-1 and TRBJ1-5; no firm D call. Germline loops: CDR1 SGHRS, CDR2 YFSETQ. V was pared by 1 base and J by 7 bases, with 15 bases between. The CDR3 is 15 amino acids. The CDR3 loop reads CASSLSGKGEQPQHF. For the CDR3, the DNA is TGCGCCAGCAGCTTGTCCGGGAAAGGAGAACAGCCCCAGCATTTT.

In this sample, this clonotype turned up many times. The chain recombines TRBV28 with TRBJ2-5; tentative D call: TRBD2 (5 bases). There are 14 residues in the CDR3. Trimming cost V 7 bases and J 6 bases, with 18 bases left between them. The V gene's germline CDR1 is MDHEN and CDR2 SYDVKM. The CDR3, as DNA: TGTGCCAGCACCCCCGGATACCCGGGAAAGACCCAGTACTTC. It is translated as CASTPGYPGKTQYF.

This clonotype was detected many times. This chain links TRBV10-2 with TRBJ2-5, with D possibly TRBD1 on 5 matching bases. V was trimmed by 3 bases and J by 8 bases, leaving 7 bases between them. The CDR3 is made up of 11 amino acids. Germline CDR1 WSHSY, CDR2 SAAADI. The DNA for the CDR3 is TGCGCCAGCAGTGAAGGGGCTACCCAGTACTTC. Protein: CASSEGATQYF.

This clonotype was seen repeatedly, ten times or more. The chain is built from TRBV20-1 and TRBJ2-5; 11 bases match TRBD1. The CDR3 is 17 residues long. CDR1 is DFQATT, CDR2 SNEGSKA, per germline (reference sequence). V dropped 3 bases and J dropped 4; count of bases not matched to a gene: 13. CDR3 protein: CSASGGQGASGGETQYF. The CDR3 bases are TGCAGTGCTAGTGGAGGACAGGGGGCGAGTGGTGGAGAGACCCAGTACTTC.

This clonotype occurred many times. The chain couples TRBV7-2 to TRBJ1-1, with D possibly TRBD1 on 5 matching bases. V lost 2 bases to trimming and J lost 2 bases, with 12 bases between them. This CDR3 region has 15 residues. Germline loops: CDR1 SGHTA, CDR2 FQGNSA. CDR3 amino acids: CASSLTGRGNTEAFF. The CDR3 coding sequence is TGTGCCAGCAGCTTAACCGGTCGGGGCAACACTGAAGCTTTCTTT.

This clonotype was detected many times. The rearrangement joins TRBV28 to TRBJ2-4, with 12 bases matching TRBD2. CDR1 is MDHEN and CDR2 is SYDVKM in the germline V gene. V lost 7 bases to trimming and J lost 3 bases; unmatched junction nucleotides: 10. The CDR3 consists of 17 residues. DNA for the CDR3: TGTGCCAGCAAGGAGCTAGCGGGAGGGCTTGGCAAAAACATTCAGTACTTC. Residues: CASKELAGGLGKNIQYF.

V is TRBV6-2 or TRBV6-3 and J is TRBJ1-2; D is unresolved. The ends were cut back, 5 bases at V and 8 bases at J, with 21 bases in the middle. The germline V gene has CDR1 MNHEY and CDR2 SVGEGT. This CDR3 region has 15 residues. The CDR3 sequence is CASSTPRSIVSGYTF. CDR3 sequence (DNA): TGTGCCAGCAGTACCCCCAGGTCCATAGTAAGCGGCTACACCTTC.

This clonotype was counted many times. The chain links TRBV28 to TRBJ2-5; 8 bases agree with TRBD1. The CDR3 runs 15 residues. CDR1 is MDHEN, CDR2 SYDVKM, per germline. Germline trimming cut 4 bases from V and 3 bases from J; bases unmatched to any gene: 7. CDR3 sequence reads: CASSSPRTGKETQYF. In nucleotides, the CDR3 is TGTGCCAGCAGTTCCCCCCGGACAGGGAAAGAGACCCAGTACTTC.

The V call is TRBV6-2 or TRBV6-3, the J call TRBJ1-2; perhaps TRBD1 as D (5 bases). Trimming pared 6 bases from V and 1 base from J, leaving 12 bases between. Germline-derived CDR1 and CDR2 are MNHEY and SVGEGT. CDR3 length: 14 residues. CDR3 protein: CASRIAGFNYGYTF. The DNA for the CDR3 is TGTGCCAGCAGGATTGCAGGGTTTAACTATGGCTACACCTTC.

The chain recombines TRBV11-1 with TRBJ2-7; D remains unclear. V was pared by 6 bases and J by 5 bases, with 17 bases between. Germline V gives CDR1 SGHAT, CDR2 FQDESV (reference sequence). CDR3 length equals 14 residues. This CDR3 is CASRRLGTFNEQYF. CDR3 in DNA: TGTGCCAGCAGACGATTAGGAACGTTTAACGAGCAGTACTTC.

This clonotype was detected many times. The genes are TRBV20-1 and TRBJ2-7; 7 nucleotides agree with TRBD1. V lost 6 bases, J lost 2 bases, and 10 bases stayed unmatched. Germline assignment: CDR1 DFQATT and CDR2 SNEGSKA (reference sequence). The CDR3 has 14 residues. The CDR3 DNA reads as TGCAGTGCCCGACAGGGTCTAAGTCCCTACGAGCAGTACTTC. The encoded protein is CSARQGLSPYEQYF.